Following are 29 T cell receptor beta chains from one sample sequenced in a study of neurological immune-mediated disorders. Specified time point: technical triplicate 3. Via MiXCR, TCRdb re-called the 5' RACE reads, giving one row per CDR3 protein. The sample records about 42,000 distinct CDR3 sequences, roughly a fifth being singletons. The material sequenced was PBMCs. These receptors all stem from a man between 60 and 75 years old with HTLV-1-associated myelopathy (HAM/TSP).

The genes are TRBV20-1 and TRBJ2-1, with 12 bases that match TRBD2. The CDR3 is made up of 15 amino acids. Germline V lookup: CDR1 DFQATT, CDR2 SNEGSKA (reference sequence). J gave up 5 bases and V 3 bases, and 5 bases lay outside the gene matches. CDR3 protein: CSASPGLAGNNEQFF. CDR3 nucleotide sequence: TGCAGTGCTAGCCCGGGACTAGCGGGTAACAATGAGCAGTTCTTC.

This clonotype was detected many times. The chain links TRBV6-2 or TRBV6-3 to TRBJ1-2; D call uncertain. V was pared by 9 bases and J by 2 bases, with 10 bases between. The CDR3 contains 12 residues. The germline gives CDR1 MNHEY, CDR2 SVGEGT. The CDR3 region has the DNA TGTGCCAGTCGCCGAGTGAACTATGGCTACACCTTC. Translation: CASRRVNYGYTF.

There are many counts of this clonotype. The chain is built from TRBV5-1 and TRBJ2-7, with 9 bases identical to TRBD1. The CDR3 has 15 amino acids. The V gene's germline CDR1 is SGHRS and CDR2 YFSETQ. Trimming removed 0 bases from V and 5 bases from J; junction bases left unmatched: 6. In nucleotides, the CDR3 is TGCGCCAGCAGCTTGGGGGACAGGGAAAGGGACGAGCAGTACTTC. This translates into CASSLGDRERDEQYF.

The chain joins TRBV28 to TRBJ1-6, with D maybe TRBD1 (6 bases). In germline, CDR1 is MDHEN, CDR2 SYDVKM. V lost 5 bases and J lost 9, with 8 bases in between. This CDR3 is 12 amino acids long. The DNA of the CDR3 is TGTGCCAGCAGTCTACAGGGTTCACCCCTCCACTTT. It yields the protein CASSLQGSPLHF.

There are many counts of this clonotype. The genes are TRBV5-1 and TRBJ2-7, with 10 nucleotides matching TRBD2. The CDR3 extends over 15 amino acids. Germline CDR1 and CDR2: SGHRS and YFSETQ. With V trimmed by 6 bases and J by 0 bases, 6 bases remained unmatched. CDR3 nucleotide sequence: TGCGCCAGCACCTTAGCGGGAGGACCCTCCTACGAGCAGTACTTC. As protein: CASTLAGGPSYEQYF.

This clonotype occurred many times. This chain links TRBV9 with TRBJ2-3; either TRBD1 or TRBD2 may supply D (5 bases each). The CDR3 has 14 residues. V was shortened by 4 bases and J by 2 bases, with 11 bases between the two germline ends. The V gene's germline CDR1 is SGDLS and CDR2 YYNGEE. The CDR3 sequence: CASSPSGHTDTQYF. CDR3 DNA: TGTGCCAGCAGCCCTTCGGGGCACACAGATACGCAGTATTTT.

This clonotype appeared many times. The rearrangement links TRBV6-1 to TRBJ1-1; no reliable D call. The CDR3 totals 12 residues. Trimming removed 1 base at V and 1 base at J, with 1 base between. From germline, CDR1 is MNHNS and CDR2 SASEGT. CDR3 coding DNA: TGTGCCAGCAGTGAAGGGAACACTGAAGCTTTCTTT. Its protein product is CASSEGNTEAFF.

The chain has TRBV7-6 and TRBJ2-2; D perhaps matches TRBD2 (5 bases). The CDR3 spans 16 residues. CDR1 and CDR2 (germline): SGHVS, FNYEAQ. V was pared by 2 bases and J by 8 bases, with 18 bases between. The CDR3 nucleotides are TGTGCCAGCAGCTTATGGCGGGCCCTCAGTGTTGGGGAGCTGTTTTTT. This sequence encodes CASSLWRALSVGELFF. Filled out from reference TRBV7-6 and TRBJ2-2, the complete variable domain reads GAGVSQSPRYKVTKRGQDVALRCDPISGHVSLYWYRQALGQGPEFLTYFNYEAQQDKSGLPNDRFSAERPEGSISTLTIQRTEQRDSAMYRCASSLWRALSVGELFFGEGSRLTVL.

This clonotype was counted only a few times. The chain links TRBV7-2 to TRBJ2-1; TRBD1 matches at 11 bases. Losses at the gene ends were 1 base for V and 8 bases for J; bases not matched to a gene: 7. Germline values: CDR1 SGHTA, CDR2 FQGNSA. CDR3 length: 16 residues. The CDR3 DNA sequence: TGTGCCAGCAGCTTAGTAGGACAGGGGGCTGGGTATGAGCAGTTCTTC. Its protein product is CASSLVGQGAGYEQFF.

This clonotype has a count of ten or more. J is TRBJ2-2 and V is TRBV5-1; the D gene is possibly TRBD2 (5 bases). The V gene lost 7 bases and the J gene lost 1 base, with 14 bases spanning the gap. Germline-derived CDR1 and CDR2 are SGHRS and YFSETQ. This CDR3 contains 15 residues. The CDR3 DNA is TGCGCCAGCGAGATAGGGAGCGGGAACACCGGGGAGCTGTTTTTT. It specifies CASEIGSGNTGELFF.

This clonotype was counted many times. The CDR3 DNA is TGCGCCAGCAGCCTATCGACTTACACAGATACGCAGTATTTT. It translates to CASSLSTYTDTQYF. The chain carries TRBV5-1 and TRBJ2-3; the D is unclear. The V end was cut by 4 bases, the J end by 2 bases, with 11 bases between. Germline V lookup: CDR1 SGHRS, CDR2 YFSETQ. The CDR3 has 14 residues.

This clonotype was observed at least ten times. This rearrangement joins TRBV20-1 to TRBJ2-2; D call uncertain. The germline V gene has CDR1 DFQATT and CDR2 SNEGSKA (reference sequence). The CDR3 contains 12 residues. V lost 3 bases and J lost 1, with 3 bases in between. CDR3 sequence: CSARWNTGELFF. For the CDR3, the DNA is TGCAGTGCTAGGTGGAACACCGGGGAGCTGTTTTTT.

With regard to this clonotype: Because the CDR3's place on the DNA is in doubt, the DNA is left out and the CDR3 is given as listed by TCRdb. The rearrangement uses TRBV5-1 and TRBJ2-4; the table's D call, TRBD1, was not checked against the DNA. The CDR3 length is 23 residues, termini included. Germline V gives CDR1 SGHRS, CDR2 YFSETQ. This CDR3 reads CASSNRGRETQYFGPGGQNIQYF.

There are many counts of this clonotype. J is TRBJ1-1 and V is TRBV6-6, with D hard to call. Germline CDR1 MNHNY, CDR2 SVGAGI (reference sequence). Trimming pared 8 bases from V and 2 bases from J, leaving 9 bases between. The length of the CDR3 is 12 residues. CDR3 bases: TGTGCCAGCCATGAAAGAAACACTGAAGCTTTCTTT. Its protein product is CASHERNTEAFF.

This chain uses TRBV10-3 with TRBJ1-6; D possibly corresponds to TRBD1 (5 bases). Germline V CDR1 and CDR2: ENHRY, SYGVKD. Trimming pared 0 bases from V and 8 bases from J, leaving 11 bases between. The CDR3 sequence is 15 residues long. This chain's CDR3 is CAISESAGTHSPLHF. In DNA form, the CDR3 reads TGTGCCATCAGTGAGTCGGCAGGGACTCATTCACCCCTCCACTTT.

This clonotype occurred many times. The chain recombines TRBV29-1 with TRBJ2-3; TRBD1 agrees at 7 bases. The V gene end was trimmed by 3 bases and the J gene end by 3 bases; junction bases not matched to a gene: 6. This CDR3 has 14 residues. Germline V CDR1 and CDR2: SQVTM, ANQGSEA. CDR3 in DNA: TGCAGCGTTGATCAGCCACAGGGGACAGATACGCAGTATTTT. Protein product: CSVDQPQGTDTQYF.

This clonotype was observed many times. V is TRBV7-2 and J is TRBJ2-1, with D maybe TRBD1 (5 bases). This CDR3 has 16 amino acids. Trimming removed 4 bases from V and 4 bases from J, with 17 bases in between. CDR1 is SGHTA and CDR2 is FQGNSA in the germline V gene. The CDR3, as DNA: TGTGCCAGCAGCTCATTGACAGCGCCTAATTACAATGAGCAGTTCTTC. This encodes CASSSLTAPNYNEQFF.

V is TRBV5-1 and J is TRBJ2-7, with D perhaps matching TRBD2 (5 bases). The CDR3 has 14 amino acids. The germline V gene encodes CDR1 SGHRS and CDR2 YFSETQ. Trimming took off 0 bases at V and 2 bases at J, with 9 bases between the two ends. Written as DNA, the CDR3 is TGCGCCAGCAGCTTGGCCTCCGGGGCCTACGAGCAGTACTTC. This gives the protein CASSLASGAYEQYF.

This clonotype was counted at least ten times. This chain connects TRBV3-1 to TRBJ2-1; D gene unclear. V shed 1 base and J shed 10 bases, with 11 bases lying between them. The CDR3 loop spans 13 amino acids. Germline-derived CDR1 and CDR2 are LGHDT and YNNKEL (reference sequence). CDR3 coding DNA: TGTGCCAGCAGCCAAGTAAGTGGAAGGGAGCAGTTCTTC. Protein product: CASSQVSGREQFF.

This clonotype occurred many times. The J gene is TRBJ1-5, the V gene TRBV10-3; TRBD1 is a possible D gene (5 bases). Looked up from germline, CDR1 is ENHRY and CDR2 is SYGVKD. The CDR3 is made up of 14 amino acids. V was shortened by 5 bases and J by 8 bases, with 16 bases between the two germline ends. The CDR3 loop is CAISPTAITEPQHF. The CDR3 DNA follows: TGTGCCATCAGTCCGACAGCAATTACGGAGCCCCAGCATTTT.

This clonotype was seen many times. This rearrangement joins TRBV5-1 to TRBJ2-2, with 10 bases that match TRBD2. The junction had 9 bases not matched to a gene; V was cut back by 5 bases and J by 5 bases. Germline CDR1 and CDR2: SGHRS and YFSETQ. The CDR3 has 16 amino acids. The CDR3 loop reads CASSQSGRADTGELFF. Here the CDR3 DNA reads TGCGCCAGCAGTCAGAGCGGGAGGGCGGATACCGGGGAGCTGTTTTTT.

In this sample, this clonotype turned up many times. The gene calls are TRBV11-2 and TRBJ2-5; D may be TRBD2 (5 bases). In germline, CDR1 is SGHAT, CDR2 FQNNGV. V lost 1 base to trimming and J lost 4 bases, with 19 bases between them. The length of the CDR3 is 17 residues. CDR3 residues: CASSLVRGGSGLETQYF. The CDR3 DNA reads TGTGCCAGCAGCTTAGTCCGGGGTGGGAGTGGCCTAGAGACCCAGTACTTC.

The gene calls are TRBV11-2 and TRBJ2-7; TRBD1 or TRBD2 may be the D gene (5 bases each). Germline V gene lookup returns CDR1 SGHAT and CDR2 FQNNGV. V was shortened by 0 bases and J by 6 bases, with 18 bases between the two germline ends. The CDR3 spans 16 residues. DNA of the CDR3: TGTGCCAGCAGCTTAGATCGAGGGGCTAGGAAGGGCGAGCAGTACTTC. Amino acids: CASSLDRGARKGEQYF.

This clonotype was counted ten times or more. The J gene is TRBJ2-7, the V gene TRBV25-1, with 7 bases aligning to TRBD2. Germline V CDR1 and CDR2: MGHDK, SYGVNS. The CDR3 contains 15 residues. The ends lost 4 bases at V and 9 bases at J; junction bases unmatched: 15. The CDR3 DNA reads as TGTGCCAGCAGTGTAAATAAAGCGGGAAGGGTTGTGCAGTACTTC. Translation gives CASSVNKAGRVVQYF.

This clonotype was counted many times. The chain has TRBV10-3 and TRBJ1-5; D might be TRBD1 (5 bases). Germline CDR1 ENHRY, CDR2 SYGVKD. The CDR3 runs to 15 residues. Trimming stripped 3 bases from V and 9 bases from J, with 18 bases between. The CDR3 loop is CAISDLSPGDPPQHF. The CDR3 nucleotides are TGTGCCATCAGTGATTTGTCCCCGGGGGATCCGCCCCAGCATTTT.

This clonotype was observed at least ten times. This sequence joins TRBV5-1 and TRBJ2-1; tentative D call: TRBD2 (6 bases). The CDR3 consists of 14 residues. Germline lookup yields CDR1 SGHRS and CDR2 YFSETQ. The V end was cut by 2 bases, the J end by 9 bases, with 15 bases between. The CDR3 loop is CASSFGGAGGEQFF. CDR3 nucleotide sequence: TGCGCCAGCAGCTTTGGCGGGGCCGGCGGTGAGCAGTTCTTC.

As regards this clonotype: This sequence may be a read error, since a much larger clone differs from it by one base. Here the CDR3 omits its conserved ending phenylalanine or tryptophan, so a read error is the likely source. The CDR3 here is CASVSGSGNEQFV. CDR3 bases: TGTGCCAGTGTTTCTGGTAGCGGCAATGAGCAGTTCGTC. The gene calls are TRBV28 and TRBJ2-1, with D possibly being TRBD2 (6 bases). The CDR3 consists of 13 residues. Germline V lookup: CDR1 MDHEN, CDR2 SYDVKM. V was cut by 9 bases and J by 6 bases, with 15 bases left in between.

This clonotype has ten or more counts. Written as DNA, the CDR3 is TGTGCCAGCAGTCGTGACAGTAACTATGGCTACACCTTC. Protein: CASSRDSNYGYTF. The chain is built from TRBV11-2 and TRBJ1-2; D might be TRBD1 (5 bases). Trimming stripped 6 bases from V and 1 base from J, with 9 bases between. The CDR3 totals 13 residues. CDR1 and CDR2 (germline): SGHAT, FQNNGV.

This clonotype was detected many times. The chain carries TRBV20-1 and TRBJ2-1; 14 bases match TRBD2. After removal of 6 bases from V and 5 bases from J, the junction contained 6 bases not matched to a gene. The CDR3 has 15 residues. The germline V gene encodes CDR1 DFQATT and CDR2 SNEGSKA (reference sequence). The CDR3 DNA reads as TGCAGTGCCGGCGGACTAGCGGGAGGACACAATGAGCAGTTCTTC. This sequence encodes CSAGGLAGGHNEQFF.